One TCR beta chain is described in this entry. Its specificity is not known. The data are from a study of neurological immune-mediated disorders. The trim removed 5 bases at V and 2 bases at J, leaving 9 bases unmatched. Germline values: CDR1 DFQATT, CDR2 SNEGSKA (reference sequence). The length of the CDR3 is 16 residues. Overall study results and limits: Across subjects, expanded clones had no CDR3 amino acid sequences in common, pointing to private repertoires in all groups. A possible signature appeared as one related-CDR3 cluster, in which phylogenetic grouping placed the repertoires of 18 of 34 multiple sclerosis patients.

Time point in this sample: longitudinal time-point 2. TCRdb re-analysed the 5' RACE reads in MiXCR, keeping a single row per CDR3 protein. There are about 80,000 distinct CDR3 sequences in the sample; over 4.5% occur only once, and roughly 7.3% lies in the top ten. The sequenced sample was PBMCs. This chain joins TRBV20-1 and TRBJ2-5, with 12 bases fitting TRBD2. The sequence was collected from a woman aged 55 to 70 with multiple sclerosis. The CDR3, as DNA: TGCAGTGCTGGGGTGGCTAGCGGGGGGGCTCAAGAGACCCAGTACTTC. This codes for CSAGVASGGAQETQYF.